This T cell receptor beta chain was found in a study of blood T cell repertoires in COVID-19. Study details: T cells, B-cell-depleted T cells, or PBMCs supplied cDNA or gDNA.

Authors' methods: Amplification with reference gene primers provided the estimates of nucleated cell counts. Profiling relied on immunoSEQ multiplex PCR, and the TCRdb table lists in-frame clones only, not all of them. V, J and clone size were drawn from that table, and D and trimming were deduced from the DNA. The sample lists 200,000 to 300,000 clones, over 80% occurring once. The germline CDR1 and CDR2 sequences are SGHVS and FQNEAQ. The length of the CDR3 is 14 residues. V shed 9 bases and J 6 bases; nucleotides not matched to a gene: 11. The V and J genes are TRBV7-8 and TRBJ2-7; the match to TRBD1 covers 10 bases. This clonotype was sampled from a woman between 40 and 50 years old who had recovered from COVID-19. Sequencing was carried out using peripheral blood. The CDR3, as DNA: TGTGCCAGTAAGAGCCGGGACAGGGGTCGCGAGCAGTACTTC. It codes for CASKSRDRGREQYF.